A single sample gave rise to the 22 T cell receptor beta chains below, sequenced in a study of T cells in Graves' hyperthyroidism and ophthalmopathy. What was amplified from RNA transcripts were TCR beta CDR3 regions. During a first-round RT-PCR of the TCR CDR3, the HTBI primer set was used. Each CDR3 protein is one row after TCRdb ran MiXCR on the multiplex PCR reads. The sample shows about 400,000 distinct CDR3 sequences, approximately 14% of them seen only once. Source material: blood. The receptors here all came from a young woman with Graves' hyperthyroidism.

This clonotype was seen at least ten times. The chain couples TRBV3-1 to TRBJ1-2; perhaps TRBD1 as D (6 bases). Per the germline V gene, CDR1 is LGHDT and CDR2 is YNNKEL (reference sequence). V gave up 0 bases and J gave up 4 bases, with 12 bases separating them. The CDR3 consists of 15 residues. In DNA, the CDR3 is TGTGCCAGCAGCCAAGATGGGGGGCGGAGCTATGGCTACACCTTC. Translating it yields CASSQDGGRSYGYTF.

This clonotype has only a few counts. The chain's CDR3 is CASSQTRQGGNQPQHF. Written as DNA, the CDR3 is TGTGCCAGCAGTCAAACGAGACAGGGTGGCAATCAGCCCCAGCATTTT. The rearrangement uses TRBV27 and TRBJ1-5, with 7 bases lining up with TRBD1. V shed 5 bases, J shed 2 bases, and the junction held 9 bases outside the gene matches. CDR1 is MNHEY and CDR2 is SMNVEV in the germline V gene (reference sequence). This CDR3 contains 16 residues.

This clonotype has at least ten counts. V is TRBV30 and J is TRBJ1-2; D is ambiguous. Germline-derived CDR1 and CDR2 are GTSNPN and SVGIG (reference sequence). Trimming cost V 2 bases and J 4 bases, with 5 bases left between them. This CDR3 has 11 amino acids. The CDR3 protein is CAWSWGYGYTF. In DNA form, the CDR3 reads TGTGCCTGGAGTTGGGGCTATGGCTACACCTTC.

This clonotype was picked up many times. The rearrangement joins TRBV2 to TRBJ2-2, with TRBD2 identical over 10 bases. The CDR3 extends over 17 amino acids. The V gene end was trimmed by 3 bases and the J gene end by 0 bases; junction bases not matched to a gene: 4. Germline CDR1 SNHLY, CDR2 FYNNEI. Here the CDR3 DNA reads TGTGCCAGCAGTGAGTTAGCGGGAGGTGCGAACACCGGGGAGCTGTTTTTT. Residues: CASSELAGGANTGELFF.

This clonotype was observed a few times. The rearrangement joins TRBV25-1 to TRBJ1-5; D is unresolved. There are 14 residues in the CDR3. With 3 bases removed from V and 0 bases from J, the gap between germline ends came to 6 bases. Germline lookup yields CDR1 MGHDK and CDR2 SYGVNS. The CDR3 here is CASSEEGSNQPQHF. DNA of the CDR3: TGTGCCAGCAGTGAGGAGGGTAGCAATCAGCCCCAGCATTTT.

This clonotype was picked up many times. The rearrangement links TRBV7-3 to TRBJ2-2; D is tentatively TRBD1 or TRBD2 (5 bases each). The CDR3 is made up of 16 amino acids. Per the germline V gene, CDR1 is SGHTA and CDR2 is FQGTGA. The V end was cut by 3 bases, the J end by 0 bases, with 11 bases between. CDR3 nucleotide sequence: TGTGCCAGCAGCTTCTTCGGGACGGCGAACACCGGGGAGCTGTTTTTT. The encoded protein is CASSFFGTANTGELFF.

In its sample, this clonotype was seen many times. A read error may account for a junction end that differs from germline. This chain links TRBV7-7 with TRBJ2-7, with D uncertain. This CDR3 has 15 residues. The germline V gene has CDR1 SSHAT and CDR2 FNYEAQ (reference sequence). The CDR3 is CASSLFLGPSYEQYF. CDR3 nucleotides: TGTGCTAGCAGCTTATTTTTGGGTCCCTCCTACGAGCAGTACTTC.

This clonotype was seen ten or more times. For the CDR3, the DNA is TGCAGTGCTAGAGTGGGGGATACGCAGTATTTT. Its translation is CSARVGDTQYF. This sequence joins TRBV20-1 and TRBJ2-3, with D uncertain. The CDR3 totals 11 residues. Germline V gene sequence: CDR1 DFQATT, CDR2 SNEGSKA (reference sequence). V shed 1 base and J shed 6 bases, with 5 bases lying between them.

This clonotype was counted at least ten times. The rearrangement uses TRBV6-1 and TRBJ2-7; 8 nucleotides line up with TRBD1. Germline-derived CDR1 and CDR2 are MNHNS and SASEGT. The CDR3 sequence is 15 residues long. With V trimmed by 0 bases and J by 6 bases, 7 bases remained unmatched. CDR3 sequence: CASSEADRGAVEQYF. The CDR3 DNA is TGTGCCAGCAGTGAAGCAGACAGGGGTGCTGTCGAGCAGTACTTC.

The V call is TRBV10-3, the J call TRBJ2-7; 8 nucleotides align to TRBD1. Germline V lookup: CDR1 ENHRY, CDR2 SYGVKD. The CDR3 length is 14 residues. V shed 10 bases and J 4 bases; nucleotides not matched to a gene: 12. The CDR3 loop is CATERTGFRYEQYF. As DNA, the CDR3 is TGTGCCACCGAAAGGACAGGGTTTCGATACGAGCAGTACTTC.

This clonotype has ten or more counts. V and J are TRBV14 and TRBJ2-7, with 8 positions matching TRBD2. CDR1 is SGHDN, CDR2 FVKESK, per germline. The ends lost 1 base at V and 3 bases at J; junction bases unmatched: 5. The CDR3 runs to 15 residues. The CDR3 is CASSQGRAGVYEQYF. CDR3 sequence (DNA): TGTGCCAGCAGCCAAGGACGAGCGGGAGTCTACGAGCAGTACTTC. The whole variable domain, remainder taken from reference TRBV14 and TRBJ2-7, is EAGVTQFPSHSVIEKGQTVTLRCDPISGHDNLYWYRRVMGKEIKFLLHFVKESKQDESGMPNNRFLAERTGGTYSTLKVQPAELEDSGVYFCASSQGRAGVYEQYFGPGTRLTVT.

This clonotype has at least ten counts. V and J are TRBV12-3 or TRBV12-4 and TRBJ2-7; D is possibly TRBD2 (6 bases). The CDR3 runs to 15 residues. Trimming removed 1 base at V and 3 bases at J, with 13 bases between. The chain's CDR3 is CASSLVAGRNYEQYF. DNA for the CDR3: TGTGCCAGCAGTTTAGTGGCGGGACGGAACTACGAGCAGTACTTC.

The chain employs TRBV24-1 and TRBJ2-3, with D hard to call. Trimming stripped 0 bases from V and 4 bases from J, with 13 bases between. This CDR3 has 16 amino acids. From germline, CDR1 is KGHDR and CDR2 SFDVKD. In DNA form, the CDR3 reads TGTGCCACCAGTGATTTGGGGCACAATGGCGCAGATACGCAGTATTTT. Amino acid sequence: CATSDLGHNGADTQYF.

About this clonotype: A read error is possible here, since a much larger clone lies one base away. This chain uses TRBV10-3 with TRBJ1-5; D is possibly TRBD1 (5 bases). Germline V gene sequence: CDR1 ENHRY, CDR2 SYGVKD. Trimming left V 8 bases short and J 4 bases short, with 27 bases between. The CDR3 loop spans 18 amino acids. The CDR3 is CAIGAYNRDLLTNQPQHF. The CDR3 DNA sequence: TGTGCCATCGGTGCTTATAATCGGGACCTTTTAACTAATCAGCCCCAGCATTTT.

V gene TRBV12-3 or TRBV12-4 combines with J gene TRBJ2-7, with no clear D. The CDR3 has 13 amino acids. The V end was cut by 3 bases, the J end by 6 bases, with 12 bases between. This CDR3 reads CASSFWLGGEQYF. CDR3 nucleotides: TGTGCCAGCAGTTTCTGGTTGGGTGGCGAGCAGTACTTC.

The genes are TRBV5-1 and TRBJ2-3; 13 nucleotides match TRBD2. Germline V gives CDR1 SGHRS, CDR2 YFSETQ. The CDR3 has 19 amino acids. The V gene end was trimmed by 0 bases and the J gene end by 0 bases; junction bases not matched to a gene: 7. The CDR3 DNA reads TGCGCCAGCAGCTTGGTACTAGCGGGGGGGACTTCTAGCACAGATACGCAGTATTTT. The encoded protein is CASSLVLAGGTSSTDTQYF.

This clonotype was picked up many times. This sequence joins TRBV11-2 and TRBJ2-7, with TRBD2 identical over 10 bases. V lost 5 bases, J lost 1 base, and 5 bases stayed unmatched. Germline V CDR1 and CDR2: SGHAT, FQNNGV. This CDR3 is built from 15 residues. The CDR3: CASSPRTSGSYEQYF. CDR3 sequence (DNA): TGTGCCAGCAGCCCCCGGACTAGCGGTTCCTACGAGCAGTACTTC.

This clonotype was detected ten times or more. The chain combines TRBV3-1 with TRBJ1-2; the match to TRBD1 covers 9 bases. The CDR3 runs to 15 residues. The V segment lost 1 base and the J segment 5 bases; nucleotides outside the gene matches: 5. The V gene's germline CDR1 is LGHDT and CDR2 YNNKEL (reference sequence). Here the CDR3 reads CASSQASGQGYGYTF. CDR3 coding DNA: TGTGCCAGCAGCCAAGCGTCGGGACAGGGATATGGCTACACCTTC.

The rearrangement joins TRBV7-9 to TRBJ2-2; maybe TRBD2 (5 bases). This CDR3 has 16 residues. V was cut by 5 bases and J by 2 bases, with 15 bases left in between. The germline CDR1 and CDR2 sequences are SEHNR and FQNEAQ (reference sequence). The CDR3 coding sequence is TGTGCCAGCAGCGGAGGATTCGGGGTAAACACCGGGGAGCTGTTTTTT. Translated: CASSGGFGVNTGELFF.

This clonotype showed up many times. This CDR3 reads CSGKSQGRGGYGYTF. As DNA, the CDR3 is TGCAGTGGTAAAAGCCAGGGGAGAGGTGGCTATGGCTACACCTTC. This rearrangement joins TRBV20-1 to TRBJ1-2; D is possibly TRBD1 (6 bases). CDR3 length equals 15 residues. The ends were cut back, 7 bases at V and 4 bases at J, with 22 bases in the middle. Germline loops: CDR1 DFQATT, CDR2 SNEGSKA (reference sequence).

The chain combines TRBV5-1 with TRBJ2-1, with 9 bases fitting TRBD1. The CDR3 has 16 amino acids. V shed 1 base and J 6 bases; nucleotides not matched to a gene: 8. The germline CDR1 and CDR2 sequences are SGHRS and YFSETQ. The CDR3 nucleotides are TGCGCCAGCAGCTTGAGTCCCGGGACAGGGCTCAATGAGCAGTTCTTC. Its translation: CASSLSPGTGLNEQFF.

Only a few counts were recorded for this clonotype. The rearrangement uses TRBV12-5 and TRBJ1-5; TRBD1 is a possible D gene (5 bases). Germline CDR1 and CDR2: LGHNT and FRNRAP. The CDR3 is 15 residues long. V was trimmed by 3 bases and J by 5 bases, leaving 14 bases between them. CDR3 region: CASGLGQGGYQPQHF. For the CDR3, the DNA is TGTGCTAGTGGTTTAGGGCAGGGAGGCTATCAGCCCCAGCATTTT. Based on the CDR3 plus reference TRBV12-5 and TRBJ1-5, the full variable domain is DARVTQTPRHKVTEMGQEVTMRCQPILGHNTVFWYRQTMMQGLELLAYFRNRAPLDDSGMPKDRFSAEMPDATLATLKIQPSEPRDSAVYFCASGLGQGGYQPQHFGDGTRLSIL.